This T cell receptor beta chain was retrieved from a study of blood T cell repertoires in COVID-19. For the study at large: Italy, Spain and the United States were the sources of the convalescent and acute COVID-19 samples. PBMCs, B-cell-depleted T cells, or T cells provided the cDNA or gDNA that made up the material.

Germline V CDR1 and CDR2: SGHNT, YYREEE (reference sequence). Trimming removed 4 bases from V and 1 base from J; junction bases left unmatched: 9. This CDR3 contains 17 residues. In the authors' methods: Reference gene primers were amplified, and this amplification served to estimate nucleated cell counts. Assay used: immunoSEQ multiplex PCR; TCRdb lists only in-frame clones, some missing. V and J calls and clone size come straight from that table; D and trimming were deduced from the DNA. The sample records about 130,000 clones, 65% to 90% being singletons. This receptor was identified in a woman of 80 years or more with acute or convalescent COVID-19. This chain links TRBV5-4 with TRBJ2-2; 8 bases align to TRBD2. Sequenced: peripheral blood. CDR3 DNA: TGTGCCAGCAGCCGACGGGGGGGGGCGCAGAACACCGGGGAGCTGTTTTTT. Translation: CASSRRGGAQNTGELFF.